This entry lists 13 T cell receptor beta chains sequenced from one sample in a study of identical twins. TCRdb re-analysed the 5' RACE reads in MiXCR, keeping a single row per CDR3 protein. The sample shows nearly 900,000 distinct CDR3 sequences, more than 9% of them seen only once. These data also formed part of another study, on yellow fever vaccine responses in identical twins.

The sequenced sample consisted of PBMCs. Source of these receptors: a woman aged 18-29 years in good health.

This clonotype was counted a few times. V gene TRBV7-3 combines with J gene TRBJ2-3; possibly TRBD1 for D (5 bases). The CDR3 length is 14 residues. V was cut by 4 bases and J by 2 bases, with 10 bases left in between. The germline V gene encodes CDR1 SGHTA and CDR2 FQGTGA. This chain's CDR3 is CASSSTDSTDTQYF. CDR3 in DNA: TGTGCCAGCAGCTCGACAGATTCCACAGATACGCAGTATTTT.

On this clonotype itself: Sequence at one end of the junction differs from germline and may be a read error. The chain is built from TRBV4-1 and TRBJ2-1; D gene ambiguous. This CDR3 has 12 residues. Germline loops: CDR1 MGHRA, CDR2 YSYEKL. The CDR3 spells CASSQAYNEKFF. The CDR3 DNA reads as TGCGCCAGCAGCCAGGCCTACAATGAGAAGTTCTTC.

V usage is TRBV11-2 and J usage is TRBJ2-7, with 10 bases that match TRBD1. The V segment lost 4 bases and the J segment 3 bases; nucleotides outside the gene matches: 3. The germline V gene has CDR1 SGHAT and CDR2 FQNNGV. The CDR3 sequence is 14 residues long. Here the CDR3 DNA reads TGTGCCAGCAGCTGGGACAGGGGACACTACGAGCAGTACGTC. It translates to CASSWDRGHYEQYV.

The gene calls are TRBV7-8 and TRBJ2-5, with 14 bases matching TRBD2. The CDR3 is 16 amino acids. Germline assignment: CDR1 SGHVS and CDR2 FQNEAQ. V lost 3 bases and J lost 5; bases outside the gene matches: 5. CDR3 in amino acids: CASSLAGTSGSETQYF. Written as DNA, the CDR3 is TGTGCCAGCAGCTTGGCCGGGACTAGCGGGAGCGAGACCCAGTACTTC.

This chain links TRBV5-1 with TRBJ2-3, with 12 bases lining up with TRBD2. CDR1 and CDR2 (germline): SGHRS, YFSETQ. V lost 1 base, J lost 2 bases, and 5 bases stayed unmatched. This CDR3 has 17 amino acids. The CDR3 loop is CASSLLRLAGVTDTQYF. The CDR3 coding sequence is TGCGCCAGCAGCTTGTTGCGACTAGCGGGAGTCACAGATACGCAGTATTTT.

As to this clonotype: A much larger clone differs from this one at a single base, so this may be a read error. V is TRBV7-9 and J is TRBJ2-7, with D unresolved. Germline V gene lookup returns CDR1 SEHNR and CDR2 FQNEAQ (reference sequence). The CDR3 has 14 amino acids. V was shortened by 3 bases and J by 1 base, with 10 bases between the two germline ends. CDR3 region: CASSFQVVSYEQYF. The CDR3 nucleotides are TGTGCCAGCAGCTTCCAAGTGGTTTCCTACGAGCAGTACTTC.

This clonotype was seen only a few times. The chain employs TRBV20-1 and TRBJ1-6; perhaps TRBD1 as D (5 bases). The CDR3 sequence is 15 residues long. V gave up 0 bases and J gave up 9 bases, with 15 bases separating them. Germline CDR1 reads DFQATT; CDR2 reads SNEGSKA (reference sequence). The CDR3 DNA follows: TGCAGTGCTAGAGAGGGGACGGGAGGCGGTTCACCCCTCCACTTT. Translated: CSAREGTGGGSPLHF.

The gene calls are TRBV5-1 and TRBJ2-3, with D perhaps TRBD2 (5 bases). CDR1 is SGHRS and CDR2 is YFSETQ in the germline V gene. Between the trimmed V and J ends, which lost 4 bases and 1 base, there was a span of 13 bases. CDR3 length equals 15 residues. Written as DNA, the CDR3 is TGCGCCAGCAGCGGAGGAGGAGGTGGCACAGATACGCAGTATTTT. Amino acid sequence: CASSGGGGGTDTQYF.

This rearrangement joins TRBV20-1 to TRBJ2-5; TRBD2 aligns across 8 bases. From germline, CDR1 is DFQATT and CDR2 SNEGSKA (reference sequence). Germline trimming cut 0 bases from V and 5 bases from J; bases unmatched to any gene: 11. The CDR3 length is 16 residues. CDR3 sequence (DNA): TGCAGTGCTAGAGATTACAGCGGGGGTCTCCGGGAGACCCAGTACTTC. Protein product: CSARDYSGGLRETQYF.

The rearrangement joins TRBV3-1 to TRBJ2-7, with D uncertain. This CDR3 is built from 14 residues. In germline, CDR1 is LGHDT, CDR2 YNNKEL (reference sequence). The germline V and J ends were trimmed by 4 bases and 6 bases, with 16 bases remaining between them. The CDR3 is CASSREHSPTEQYF. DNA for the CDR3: TGTGCCAGCAGCCGAGAACACTCTCCTACCGAGCAGTACTTC.

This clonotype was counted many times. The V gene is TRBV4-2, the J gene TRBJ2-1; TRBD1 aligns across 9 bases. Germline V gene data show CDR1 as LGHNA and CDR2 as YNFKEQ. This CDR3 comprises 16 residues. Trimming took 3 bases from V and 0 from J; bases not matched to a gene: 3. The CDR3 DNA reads TGTGCCAGCAGCCAGGGACAGGGTAGCTCCTACAATGAGCAGTTCTTC. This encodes CASSQGQGSSYNEQFF.

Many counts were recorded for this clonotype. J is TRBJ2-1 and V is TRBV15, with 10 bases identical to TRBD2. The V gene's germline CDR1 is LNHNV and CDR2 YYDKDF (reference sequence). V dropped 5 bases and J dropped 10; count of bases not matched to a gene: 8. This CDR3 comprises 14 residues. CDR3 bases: TGTGCCACCAGCGGAGCGGGAGGGCCTTGGGAGCAGTTCTTC. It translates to CATSGAGGPWEQFF.

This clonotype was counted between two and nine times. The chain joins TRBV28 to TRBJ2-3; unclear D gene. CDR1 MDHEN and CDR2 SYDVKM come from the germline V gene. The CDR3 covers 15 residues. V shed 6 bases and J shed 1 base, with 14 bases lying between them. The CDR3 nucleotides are TGTGCCAGCAGCCCCAGCCCGGTTGGCACAGATACGCAGTATTTT. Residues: CASSPSPVGTDTQYF.